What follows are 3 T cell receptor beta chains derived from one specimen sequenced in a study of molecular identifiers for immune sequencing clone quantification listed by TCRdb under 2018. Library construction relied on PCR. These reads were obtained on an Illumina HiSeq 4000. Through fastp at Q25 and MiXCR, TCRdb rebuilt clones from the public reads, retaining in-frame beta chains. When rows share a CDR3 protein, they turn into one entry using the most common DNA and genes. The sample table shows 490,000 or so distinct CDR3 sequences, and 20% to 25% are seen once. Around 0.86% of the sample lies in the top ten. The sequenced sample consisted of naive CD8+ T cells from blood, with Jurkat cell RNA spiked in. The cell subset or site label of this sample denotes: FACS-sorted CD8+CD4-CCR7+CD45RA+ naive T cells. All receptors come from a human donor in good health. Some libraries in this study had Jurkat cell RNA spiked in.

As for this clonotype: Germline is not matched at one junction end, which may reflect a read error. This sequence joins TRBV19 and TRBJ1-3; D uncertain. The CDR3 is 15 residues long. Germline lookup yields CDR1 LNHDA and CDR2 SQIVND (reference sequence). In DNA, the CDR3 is TGTGCCAGTAGTTCAAACGGCTACTCTGGAGACACCATATATTTT. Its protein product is CASSSNGYSGDTIYF.

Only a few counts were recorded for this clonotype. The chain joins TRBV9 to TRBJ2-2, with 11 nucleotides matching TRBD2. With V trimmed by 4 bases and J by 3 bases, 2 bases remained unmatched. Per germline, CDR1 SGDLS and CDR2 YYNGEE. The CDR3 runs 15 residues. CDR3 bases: TGTGCCAGCAGCTTTAGCGGGAGGGACACCGGGGAGCTGTTTTTT. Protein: CASSFSGRDTGELFF.

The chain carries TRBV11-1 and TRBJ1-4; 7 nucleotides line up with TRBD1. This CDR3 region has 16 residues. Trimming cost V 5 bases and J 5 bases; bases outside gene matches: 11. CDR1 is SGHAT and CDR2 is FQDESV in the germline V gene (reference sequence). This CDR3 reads CASSPEPGQRNEKLFF. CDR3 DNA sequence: TGTGCCAGCAGCCCTGAACCGGGACAGAGGAATGAAAAACTGTTTTTT.